This T cell receptor (beta chain) is drawn from a study of blood T cell repertoires in COVID-19. Overall study context: Researchers got acute and convalescent COVID-19 samples from the United States, Italy and Spain. T cells, B-cell-depleted T cells, or PBMCs provided the cDNA or gDNA that served as material.

Methods used by the authors: It was from reference gene primer amplification that nucleated cell counts were estimated. Produced via immunoSEQ multiplex PCR; TCRdb's table is partial and in-frame only. That table furnishes V, J and clone size, whereas the DNA furnished D and trimming. The sample has fewer than 250,000 clones, just over 85% seen once. V gave up 1 base and J gave up 3 bases; unmatched junction bases: 4. The germline V gene has CDR1 MNHEY and CDR2 SVGAGI. This CDR3 contains 15 residues. The sequence derives from a man aged 45-60 years with acute or convalescent COVID-19. The sequenced sample was peripheral blood. The chain joins TRBV6-5 to TRBJ1-1; 8 bases align to TRBD1. The CDR3 sequence: CASSYYMTGDTEAFF. CDR3 DNA sequence: TGTGCCAGCAGTTACTATATGACAGGGGACACTGAAGCTTTCTTT.